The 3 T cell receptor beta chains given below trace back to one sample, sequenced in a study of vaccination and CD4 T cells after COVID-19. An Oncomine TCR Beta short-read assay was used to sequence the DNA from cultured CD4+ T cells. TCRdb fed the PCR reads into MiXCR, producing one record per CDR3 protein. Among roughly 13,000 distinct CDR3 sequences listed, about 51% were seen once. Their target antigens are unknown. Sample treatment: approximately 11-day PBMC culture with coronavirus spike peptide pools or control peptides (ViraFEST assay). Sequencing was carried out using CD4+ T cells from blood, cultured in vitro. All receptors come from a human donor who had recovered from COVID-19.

CDR3 bases: TGCGCCAGCAGCCGCGGTCCGGGACAGGGGAGCCACGAGCAGTACTTC. Amino acids: CASSRGPGQGSHEQYF. The genes are TRBV4-1 and TRBJ2-7; 10 bases agree with TRBD1. The CDR3 has 16 residues. The ends lost 4 bases at V and 5 bases at J; junction bases unmatched: 11. In germline, CDR1 is MGHRA, CDR2 YSYEKL.

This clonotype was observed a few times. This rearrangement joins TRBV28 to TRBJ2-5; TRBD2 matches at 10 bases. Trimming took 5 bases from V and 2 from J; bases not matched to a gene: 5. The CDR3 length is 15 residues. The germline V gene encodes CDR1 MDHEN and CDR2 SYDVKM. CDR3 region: CASSIAGGKQETQYF. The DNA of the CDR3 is TGTGCCAGCAGTATAGCGGGAGGAAAACAAGAGACCCAGTACTTC.

CDR3 DNA: TGCGCCAGCACCTACATAGACAGGGAGCGAGGCTACACCTTC. Translating gives CASTYIDRERGYTF. The chain uses TRBV10-1 and TRBJ1-2; 7 bases are shared with TRBD1. Germline V gives CDR1 WNHNN, CDR2 SYGVQD (reference sequence). The trim removed 7 bases at V and 8 bases at J, leaving 13 bases unmatched. The CDR3 is 14 amino acids.